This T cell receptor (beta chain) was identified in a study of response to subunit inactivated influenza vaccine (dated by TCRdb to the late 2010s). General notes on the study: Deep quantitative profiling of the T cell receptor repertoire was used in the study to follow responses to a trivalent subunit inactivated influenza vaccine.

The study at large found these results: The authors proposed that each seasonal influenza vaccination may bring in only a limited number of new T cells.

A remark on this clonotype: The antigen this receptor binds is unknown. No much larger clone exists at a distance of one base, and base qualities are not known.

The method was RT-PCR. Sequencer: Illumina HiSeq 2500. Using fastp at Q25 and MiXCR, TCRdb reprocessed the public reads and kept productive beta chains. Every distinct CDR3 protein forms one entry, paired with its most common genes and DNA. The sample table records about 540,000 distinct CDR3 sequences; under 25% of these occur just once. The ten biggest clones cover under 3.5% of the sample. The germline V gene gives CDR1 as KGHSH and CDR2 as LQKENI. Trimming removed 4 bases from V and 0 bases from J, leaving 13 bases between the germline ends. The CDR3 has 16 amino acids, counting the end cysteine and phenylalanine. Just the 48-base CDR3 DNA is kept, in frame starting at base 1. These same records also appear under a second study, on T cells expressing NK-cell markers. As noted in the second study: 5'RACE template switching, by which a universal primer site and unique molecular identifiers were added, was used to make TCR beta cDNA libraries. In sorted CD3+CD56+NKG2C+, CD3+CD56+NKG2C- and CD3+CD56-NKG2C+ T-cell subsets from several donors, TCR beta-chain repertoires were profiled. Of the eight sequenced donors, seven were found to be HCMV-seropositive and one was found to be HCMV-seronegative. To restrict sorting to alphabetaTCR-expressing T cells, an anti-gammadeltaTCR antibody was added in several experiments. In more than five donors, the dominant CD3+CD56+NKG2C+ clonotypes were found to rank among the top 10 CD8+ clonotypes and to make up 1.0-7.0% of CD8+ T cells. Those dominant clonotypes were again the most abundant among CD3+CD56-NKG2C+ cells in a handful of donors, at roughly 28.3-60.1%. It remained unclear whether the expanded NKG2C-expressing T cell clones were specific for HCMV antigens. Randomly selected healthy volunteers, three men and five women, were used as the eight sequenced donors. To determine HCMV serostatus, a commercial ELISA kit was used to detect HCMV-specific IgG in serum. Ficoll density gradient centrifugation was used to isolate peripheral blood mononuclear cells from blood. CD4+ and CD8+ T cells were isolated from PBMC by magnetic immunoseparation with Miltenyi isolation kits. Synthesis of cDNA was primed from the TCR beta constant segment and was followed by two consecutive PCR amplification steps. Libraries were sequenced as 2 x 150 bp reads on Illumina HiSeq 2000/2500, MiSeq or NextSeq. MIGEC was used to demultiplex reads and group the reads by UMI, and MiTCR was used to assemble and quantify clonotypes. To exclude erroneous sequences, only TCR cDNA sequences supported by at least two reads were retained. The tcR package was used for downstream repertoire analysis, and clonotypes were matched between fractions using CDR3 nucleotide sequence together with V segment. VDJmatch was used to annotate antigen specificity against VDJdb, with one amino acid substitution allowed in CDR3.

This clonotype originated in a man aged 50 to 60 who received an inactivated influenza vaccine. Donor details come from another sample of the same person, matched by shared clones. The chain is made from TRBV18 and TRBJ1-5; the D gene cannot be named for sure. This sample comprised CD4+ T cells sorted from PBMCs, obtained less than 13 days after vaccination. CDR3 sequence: CASSLTRLYSNQPQHF. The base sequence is TGTGCCAGCTCACTTACGAGGCTTTATAGCAATCAGCCCCAGCATTTT.